The entry that follows covers one T cell receptor beta chain sequence. The sample comes from a study of preoperative IRX-2 immunotherapy in early breast cancer. Treatment of the sample: preoperative locoregional IRX-2 cytokine immunotherapy. Germline trimming cut 4 bases from V and 4 bases from J; bases unmatched to any gene: 8. This CDR3 contains 15 residues. The germline CDR1 and CDR2 sequences are SGDLS and YYNGEE. Assay: immunoSEQ multiplex PCR; the TCRdb copy retains only in-frame clones and omits some. The sample includes about 38,000 clones, approximately 80% seen only once; the top ten take approximately 1.5%.

The clonotype was recovered from a human donor with breast cancer. The gene calls are TRBV9 and TRBJ1-3; 7 nucleotides align to TRBD1. Sample: lymph node tissue, taken after IRX-2 immunotherapy. The CDR3 here is CASSPLQGGGNTIYF. CDR3 coding DNA: TGTGCCAGCAGCCCCCTTCAAGGGGGCGGAAACACCATATATTTT. The variable domain in full, with the rest retrieved from reference TRBV9 and TRBJ1-3, is DSGVTQTPKHLITATGQRVTLRCSPRSGDLSVYWYQQSLDQGLQFLIQYYNGEERAKGNILERFSAQQFPDLHSELNLSSLELGDSALYFCASSPLQGGGNTIYFGEGSWLTVV.